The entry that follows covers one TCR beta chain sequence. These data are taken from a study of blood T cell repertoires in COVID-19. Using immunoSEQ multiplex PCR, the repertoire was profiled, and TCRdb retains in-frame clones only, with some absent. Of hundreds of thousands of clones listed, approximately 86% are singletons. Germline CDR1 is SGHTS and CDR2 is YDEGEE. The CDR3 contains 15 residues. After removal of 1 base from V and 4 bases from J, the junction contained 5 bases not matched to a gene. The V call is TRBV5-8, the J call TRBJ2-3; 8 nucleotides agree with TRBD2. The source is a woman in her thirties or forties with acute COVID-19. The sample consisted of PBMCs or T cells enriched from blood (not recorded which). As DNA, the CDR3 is TGTGCCAGCAGCTTGAAGCGGGAGTTGGCAGATACGCAGTATTTT. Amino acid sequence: CASSLKRELADTQYF.